Reported below is one TCR beta chain. Its antigen is still unknown. Nothing much larger sits one base from this clone, and base qualities are not available. This sample is drawn from a study of multiple sclerosis patients with progressive multifocal leukoencephalopathy (dated by TCRdb to about 2019). General notes on the study: The study examined peripheral T and B cells of MS patients who developed PML (4 under natalizumab, 1 after alemtuzumab) and treated patients who did not. From before therapy, through 6 and 12 months, up to PML onset, two natalizumab-treated patients who later developed PML were tracked longitudinally. The study was designed to detect JC virus-specific or public T-cell expansions arising at the time of PML onset. What the work shows at the level of the full study, not this receptor alone: Lower normalized Shannon entropy suggested less diverse TRB repertoires in most PML patients, whereas the natalizumab-treated controls showed values near 1. Given the small, descriptive cohort, it remained unclear whether the study findings reflect JC virus infection or general immunocompromise. TRB clones above 0.5% frequency appeared only in PML patients, but expanded clones at PML onset were already present before and during natalizumab therapy. When PML developed, neither common TRBV or TRBJ gene usage nor preferential TRBV-TRBJ pairings were detected. Analysis was limited to peripheral blood, even though cerebrospinal fluid or brain lymphocytes might be more informative for natalizumab-associated PML.

The immunoSEQ two-step multiplex PCR at survey-level depth was used to amplify TRB CDR3 regions from genomic DNA. Synthetic inline TR CDR3 controls covering all V-J pairings were spiked into each PCR to estimate template counts and remove amplification bias. Reads were processed so that amplification and sequencing bias were reduced, and quantification was performed against synthetic TR CDR3 analogs. The published analysis was carried out like this. Raw data were processed in ImmunoSEQ Analyzer, with out-of-frame sequences and CDR3s containing stop codons removed, and genes were named according to IMGT nomenclature. Normalized Shannon entropy, defined as 1 minus Pielou's evenness, was used to summarize repertoire diversity. Only TRB sequences sharing the V gene, the J gene and the CDR3 were counted as identical. Public PML clonotypes were defined as CDR3s shared by two or more PML-onset samples but absent from earlier samples, from controls, and from public databases. Position-by-position CDR3 amino acid composition was analyzed in Skylign with the observed count method. Sourced from immuneACCESS, this table was stored by TCRdb with only in-frame sequences that have V and J called. A share of the clones is absent; for the studies checked, an unresolved V gene accounts for under half, and the remainder has no known explanation. The DNA gave D and trimming, while V, J and clone size come from that table. The sample includes tens of thousands of clones, with 75% to 90% observed a single time. Over 10% of the sample lies in the top ten.

The time point label, as the study defines it: time of PML onset. This specimen's treatment or condition label, interpreted: on natalizumab therapy at sampling. Diagnosis of PML was based on clinical and MRI findings and confirmed by finding JC virus DNA in cerebrospinal fluid. In the natalizumab-treated patients, PML developed after between about 16 and 56 months of natalizumab therapy. All listed patients had previously received interferon beta, and all PML patients were female. Blood samples at T3 were obtained at the time of PML onset. Isolation of peripheral blood mononuclear cells was performed by Ficoll-Hypaque density gradient centrifugation. The CDR3, cysteine through phenylalanine, is 16 amino acids long. The entry retains the CDR3 DNA only, 48 bases that are in frame from base 1. CDR1 and CDR2, looked up from the germline V gene, are SGHRS and YFSETQ. V loses 1 base, J loses 1 base, and the germline ends lie 9 bases apart.

The sequenced sample was PBMCs, obtained from a patient treated with natalizumab. The receptor was isolated from a woman under 40 with progressive multifocal leukoencephalopathy. The sequence links TRBV5-1 to TRBJ2-6; the D gene assignment is ambiguous. The sequenced DNA: TGCGCCAGCAGCTTGTTAAATCCGTCTGGGGCCAACGTCCTGACTTTC. Translated, this gives CASSLLNPSGANVLTF. The variable domain in full, with residues beyond the CDR3 obtained from the reference TRBV5-1 and TRBJ2-6 genes, is KAGVTQTPRYLIKTRGQQVTLSCSPISGHRSVSWYQQTPGQGLQFLFEYFSETQRNKGNFPGRFSGRQFSNSRSEMNVSTLELGDSALYLCASSLLNPSGANVLTFGAGSRLTVL.